The 9 T cell receptor beta chains in this list originate from one sample, sequenced in a study of CD8+CD57+ T cells in acquired aplastic anemia. Genomic DNA, the template, was used for profiling of the TCR beta VDJ and CDR3. In TCRdb, the reads were re-called with MiXCR into one record per CDR3 protein. The top ten clones hold approximately 0.82% of a sample with about 470,000 distinct CDR3 sequences, around 33% of them seen once. All patients picked for sequencing had shown, by flow cytometry, an expansion of CD8+CD57+ cells. Sequences were obtained from sorted CD4+, CD8+, or CD8+CD57+ T cells (not recorded which) from PBMCs. These receptors all stem from a human donor with aplastic anemia.

This clonotype was seen more than once but under ten times. The rearrangement joins TRBV3-1 to TRBJ1-4; D is unclear. V lost 0 bases to trimming and J lost 8 bases, with 10 bases between them. The germline V gene encodes CDR1 LGHDT and CDR2 YNNKEL (reference sequence). CDR3 length: 14 residues. In DNA, the CDR3 is TGTGCCAGCAGCCAAGATTGGTTACGGGAAAAACTGTTTTTT. Translating it yields CASSQDWLREKLFF.

This clonotype occurred many times. A read error may produce the germline difference seen at one junction end. This sequence joins TRBV7-2 and TRBJ2-5; D gene ambiguous. CDR3 length: 13 residues. Germline assignment: CDR1 SGHTA and CDR2 FQGNSA. The CDR3 DNA reads TGCGCCAGCAGCTTAGGGTTGTCCGAGACCCAGTACTTC. Translation gives CASSLGLSETQYF.

About this clonotype: Being one base from a much bigger clone, this may be a read error. The chain couples TRBV7-2 to TRBJ2-7; 8 positions match TRBD2. V shed 5 bases and J 6 bases; nucleotides not matched to a gene: 12. The CDR3 totals 15 residues. CDR1 is SGHTA, CDR2 FQGNSA, per germline. The CDR3 sequence: CASSGQRGSLSEQYF. DNA of the CDR3: TGTGCCAGCAGCGGTCAGCGGGGGTCCCTTTCCGAGCAGTACTTC.

In its sample, this clonotype was seen a few times. This rearrangement joins TRBV2 to TRBJ2-1; 12 nucleotides line up with TRBD2. Per the germline V gene, CDR1 is SNHLY and CDR2 is FYNNEI. Trimming took 8 bases from V and 10 from J; bases not matched to a gene: 9. The CDR3 runs 14 residues. The CDR3 bases are TGTGCCAGCGGTGGGCTAGCGGGGGGGCGAGAGCAGTTCTTC. It codes for CASGGLAGGREQFF.

This clonotype was observed a few times. The chain has TRBV6-1 and TRBJ1-2, with D uncertain. The germline V gene encodes CDR1 MNHNS and CDR2 SASEGT. The CDR3 consists of 13 residues. V lost 11 bases and J 4 bases, leaving 17 bases between the germline ends. The CDR3 region has the DNA TGTGCCGCGCGGTCCGGGCTTCTCTATGGCTACACCTTC. Encoded protein: CAARSGLLYGYTF.

CDR3 DNA: TGTGCCACCAGTGATTTATCCGGGATTCAGCCCCAGCATTTT. This translates into CATSDLSGIQPQHF. The chain joins TRBV24-1 to TRBJ1-5; no reliable D call. Germline CDR1 is KGHDR and CDR2 is SFDVKD. The V gene lost 1 base and the J gene lost 6 bases, with 9 bases spanning the gap. The CDR3 loop spans 14 amino acids.

To note about this clonotype: A single base separates this from a much larger clone, so it may be a read error. The chain has TRBV19 and TRBJ2-5; D uncertain. V shed 3 bases and J shed 7 bases, with 15 bases lying between them. CDR3 size: 14 residues. The germline CDR1 and CDR2 sequences are LNHDA and SQIVND (reference sequence). CDR3 DNA: TGTGCCAGTAGTATGGGTCACAACGACGGGACCCAGTACTTC. Its translation is CASSMGHNDGTQYF.

V and J are TRBV27 and TRBJ2-4; 8 bases match TRBD1. Germline CDR1 MNHEY, CDR2 SMNVEV (reference sequence). The V gene end was trimmed by 4 bases and the J gene end by 9 bases; junction bases not matched to a gene: 5. There are 13 residues in the CDR3. The CDR3 sequence: CASSSGGQGIQYF. The DNA for the CDR3 is TGTGCCAGCAGTTCAGGGGGCCAAGGCATTCAGTACTTC.

The rearrangement links TRBV29-1 to TRBJ1-5; 8 nucleotides line up with TRBD1. Germline V gene sequence: CDR1 SQVTM, CDR2 ANQGSEA. J was trimmed by 7 bases and V by 7 bases; bases with no gene match: 15. This CDR3 is built from 15 residues. CDR3 in amino acids: CSARTGYGLSQPQHF. CDR3 in DNA: TGCAGCGCTCGGACAGGGTACGGCTTGAGCCAGCCCCAGCATTTT. Complete variable domain (other parts from reference TRBV29-1 and TRBJ1-5): SAVISQKPSRDICQRGTSLTIQCQVDSQVTMMFWYRQQPGQSLTLIATANQGSEATYESGFVIDKFPISRPNLTFSTLTVSNMSPEDSSIYLCSARTGYGLSQPQHFGDGTRLSIL.